This T cell receptor (beta chain) was sequenced in a study of blood T cell repertoires in COVID-19. The repertoire was sequenced with immunoSEQ multiplex PCR; TCRdb's copy has only in-frame clones and lacks some. The table records around 94,000 clones, around 90% of them present only once. The clonotype comes from a woman in her fifties or sixties with COVID-19, enrolled during active disease. The sample taken for sequencing was peripheral blood.

In DNA form, the CDR3 reads TGTGCCAGCAGCCAACCGGGGGGCACAGATACGCAGTATTTT. Amino acid sequence: CASSQPGGTDTQYF. The gene calls are TRBV6-5 and TRBJ2-3; D may be TRBD2 (6 bases). Germline V gene lookup returns CDR1 MNHEY and CDR2 SVGAGI. V was clipped by 6 bases and J by 1 base, with 11 bases between them. The CDR3 consists of 14 residues.